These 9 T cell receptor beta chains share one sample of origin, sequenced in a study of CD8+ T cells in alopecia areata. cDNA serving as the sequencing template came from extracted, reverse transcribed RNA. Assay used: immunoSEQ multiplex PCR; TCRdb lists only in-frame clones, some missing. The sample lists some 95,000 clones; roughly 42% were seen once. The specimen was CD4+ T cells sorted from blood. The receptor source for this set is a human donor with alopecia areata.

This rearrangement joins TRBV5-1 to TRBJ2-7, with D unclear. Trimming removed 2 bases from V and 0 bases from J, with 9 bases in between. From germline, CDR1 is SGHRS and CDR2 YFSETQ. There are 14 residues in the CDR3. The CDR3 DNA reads TGCGCCAGCAGCTTCGGCGGCAGCTCCTACGAGCAGTACTTC. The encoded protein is CASSFGGSSYEQYF.

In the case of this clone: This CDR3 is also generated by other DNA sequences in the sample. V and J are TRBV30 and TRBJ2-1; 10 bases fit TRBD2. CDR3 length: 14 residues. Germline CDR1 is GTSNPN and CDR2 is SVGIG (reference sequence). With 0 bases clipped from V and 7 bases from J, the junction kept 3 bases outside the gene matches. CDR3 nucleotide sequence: TGTGCCTGGAGTGTACTAGCGGGACGAAATGAGCAGTTCTTC. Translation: CAWSVLAGRNEQFF. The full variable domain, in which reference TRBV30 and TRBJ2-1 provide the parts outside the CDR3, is SQTIHQWPATLVQPVGSPLSLECTVEGTSNPNLYWYRQAAGRGLQLLFYSVGIGQISSEVPQNLSASRPQDRQFILSSKKLLLSDSGFYLCAWSVLAGRNEQFFGPGTRLTVL.

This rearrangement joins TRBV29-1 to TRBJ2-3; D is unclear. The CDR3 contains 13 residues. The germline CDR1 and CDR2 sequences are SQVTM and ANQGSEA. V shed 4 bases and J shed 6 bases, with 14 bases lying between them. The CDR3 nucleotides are TGCAGCGTTGTTGGTGGGCAGTTTGATACGCAGTATTTT. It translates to CSVVGGQFDTQYF.

The CDR3 loop reads CASSLAREARHEQFF. The CDR3 nucleotides are TGCGCCAGCAGCTTGGCCCGGGAGGCTAGACATGAGCAGTTCTTC. The rearrangement joins TRBV5-1 to TRBJ2-1; 7 bases fit TRBD2. This CDR3 comprises 15 residues. The V gene end was trimmed by 0 bases and the J gene end by 8 bases; junction bases not matched to a gene: 8. Germline loops: CDR1 SGHRS, CDR2 YFSETQ.

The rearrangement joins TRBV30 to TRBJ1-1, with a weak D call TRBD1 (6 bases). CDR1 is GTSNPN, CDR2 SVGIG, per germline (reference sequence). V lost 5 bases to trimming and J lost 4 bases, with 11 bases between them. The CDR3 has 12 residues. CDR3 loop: CAWRQDFTEAFF. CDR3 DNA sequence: TGTGCCTGGCGACAGGACTTCACTGAAGCTTTCTTT.

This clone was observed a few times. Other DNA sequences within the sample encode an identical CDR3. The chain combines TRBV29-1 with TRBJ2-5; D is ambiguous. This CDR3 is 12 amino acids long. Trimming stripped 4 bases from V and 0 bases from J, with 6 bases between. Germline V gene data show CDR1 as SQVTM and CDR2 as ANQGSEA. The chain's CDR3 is CSVGRNQETQYF. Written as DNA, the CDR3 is TGCAGCGTTGGACGGAACCAAGAGACCCAGTACTTC.

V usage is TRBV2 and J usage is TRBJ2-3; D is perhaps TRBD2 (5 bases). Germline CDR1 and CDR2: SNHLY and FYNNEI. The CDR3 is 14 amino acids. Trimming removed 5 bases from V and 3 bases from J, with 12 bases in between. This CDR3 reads CASSPSIGTDTQYF. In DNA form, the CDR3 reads TGTGCCAGCAGTCCTAGCATAGGGACAGATACGCAGTATTTT. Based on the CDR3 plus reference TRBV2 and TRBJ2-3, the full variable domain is EPEVTQTPSHQVTQMGQEVILRCVPISNHLYFYWYRQILGQKVEFLVSFYNNEISEKSEIFDDQFSVERPDGSNFTLKIRSTKLEDSAMYFCASSPSIGTDTQYFGPGTRLTVL.

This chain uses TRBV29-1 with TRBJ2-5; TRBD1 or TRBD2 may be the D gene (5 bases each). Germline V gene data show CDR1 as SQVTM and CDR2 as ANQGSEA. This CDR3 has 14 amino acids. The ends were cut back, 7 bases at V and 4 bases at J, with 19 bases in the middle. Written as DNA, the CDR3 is TGCAGCGCAGCAGGGAGAGAAAAACGAGAGACCCAGTACTTC. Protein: CSAAGREKRETQYF.

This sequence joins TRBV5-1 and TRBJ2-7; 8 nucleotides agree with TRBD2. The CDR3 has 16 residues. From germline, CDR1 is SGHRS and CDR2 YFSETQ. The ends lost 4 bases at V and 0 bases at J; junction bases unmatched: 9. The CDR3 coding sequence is TGCGCCAGCAGCCCCCCGCGGGGGGCAAGCTCCTACGAGCAGTACTTC. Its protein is CASSPPRGASSYEQYF.